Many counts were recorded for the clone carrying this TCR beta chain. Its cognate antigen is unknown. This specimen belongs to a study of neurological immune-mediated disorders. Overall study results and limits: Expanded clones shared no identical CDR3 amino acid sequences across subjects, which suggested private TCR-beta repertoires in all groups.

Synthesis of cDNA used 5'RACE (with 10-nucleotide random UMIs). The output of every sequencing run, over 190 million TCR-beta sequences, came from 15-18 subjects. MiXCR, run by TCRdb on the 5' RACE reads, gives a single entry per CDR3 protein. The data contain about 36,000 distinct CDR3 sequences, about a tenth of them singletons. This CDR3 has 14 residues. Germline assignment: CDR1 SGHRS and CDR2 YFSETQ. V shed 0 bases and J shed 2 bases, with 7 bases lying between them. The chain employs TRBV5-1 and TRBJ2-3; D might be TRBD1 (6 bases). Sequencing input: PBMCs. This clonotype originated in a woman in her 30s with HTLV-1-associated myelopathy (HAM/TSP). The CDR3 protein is CASSLDRDTDTQYF. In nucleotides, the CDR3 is TGCGCCAGCAGCTTGGACAGGGACACAGATACGCAGTATTTT.